These T cell receptor beta chains were read from a single sample in a study of molecular identifiers for immune sequencing clone quantification. TCRdb reprocessed the PCR reads with MiXCR, giving one entry per CDR3 protein. The table lists about 630,000 distinct CDR3 sequences, roughly 23% of them singletons. Sequencing was carried out using naive CD8+ T cells from blood, with Jurkat cell RNA spiked in. These TCRs come from a human donor in good health. Some libraries in this study had Jurkat cell RNA spiked in. The CDR3 runs from the conserved cysteine through the conserved F or W. Each record gives: J gene, D gene, V gene, clone size, CDR3 DNA, CDR3 protein. The D gene is left open where the match is weak. Some rows mark clone size as missing; the rest say once, few, many or name a class of expanded clone.

>TRBJ2-3|TRBD1|TRBV7-9|-
TGTGCCAGCAGCCCTTGGACAGGGGACCGTGCAGATACGCAGTATTTT
CASSPWTGDRADTQYF
>TRBJ2-5|-|TRBV29-1|many
TGCAGCGCACAGGGTTCGGAGACCCAGTACTTC
CSAQGSETQYF
>TRBJ2-7|TRBD1|TRBV20-1|many
TGCAGTGCTAGAGATCCAGGACAGGGGTTTTTCGAGCAGTACTTC
CSARDPGQGFFEQYF
>TRBJ2-7|-|TRBV14|many
TGTGCCAGCAGCCAAGGTTCGGGGTACGAGCAGTACTTC
CASSQGSGYEQYF
>TRBJ2-2|-|TRBV27|many
TGTGCCAGCAGTCAGACGCACCCGACTAACACCGGGGAGCTGTTTTTT
CASSQTHPTNTGELFF
>TRBJ2-7|TRBD1|TRBV27|-
TGTGCCAGCCAACCGGACAGGGCCTCCTACGAGCAGTACTTC
CASQPDRASYEQYF
>TRBJ2-2|-|TRBV5-6|few
TGTGCCAGCAGCTCAAAGATGAACACCGGGGAGCTGTTTTTT
CASSSKMNTGELFF
>TRBJ1-1|TRBD1|TRBV20-1|many
TGCAGTGCTAGAGACAGGGGGCGTGGTACTGAAGCTTTCTTT
CSARDRGRGTEAFF
>TRBJ1-1|TRBD1|TRBV19|few
TGTGCCAGTAGGACAGGGGGTTCCACTGAAGCTTTCTTT
CASRTGGSTEAFF
>TRBJ2-3|-|TRBV7-2|many
TGTGCCAGCAGCCTCTACCAGGAGGCGCAGTATTTT
CASSLYQEAQYF
>TRBJ2-7|TRBD2|TRBV30|few
TGTGCCTGGAGTGTACGGGGGGGTTTCTCCCACGAGCAGTACTTC
CAWSVRGGFSHEQYF
>TRBJ2-7|-|TRBV27|-
TGTGCCAGCAGGACAGAGGCGTCCTGGGGCTACGAGCAGTACTTC
CASRTEASWGYEQYF
>TRBJ2-1|TRBD2|TRBV19|-
TGTGCCAGTAGCCTAGCGGTAACATACAATGAGCAGTTCTTC
CASSLAVTYNEQFF
>TRBJ1-1|-|TRBV7-7|many
TGTGCCAGCAGCCCTTACCTGGTGAACACTGAAGCTTTCTTT
CASSPYLVNTEAFF
>TRBJ2-5|-|TRBV6-6|many
TGTGCCAGCAGAAACGGTTGGGGCTGGGAAGAGACCCAGTACTTC
CASRNGWGWEETQYF
>TRBJ2-1|-|TRBV24-1|few
TGTGCCACCAGCATAGGGGGGGGCTTTTACAATGAGCAGTTCTTC
CATSIGGGFYNEQFF
>TRBJ1-1|-|TRBV30|many
TGTGCCTGGAGTGTCATTGGCACTGAAGCTTTCTTT
CAWSVIGTEAFF
>TRBJ2-3|-|TRBV6-6|many
TGTGCCAGCAGTGACGGGATCGCGGGGGCGGGGTATTTT
CASSDGIAGAGYF
>TRBJ1-3|-|TRBV4-1|many
TGCGCCAGCAGCCAAGAGCAGCAGGTCAGCTCTGGAAACACCATATATTTT
CASSQEQQVSSGNTIYF
>TRBJ2-5|-|TRBV7-9|many
TGTGCCAGCAGCCGTACTGGGACCCAAGAGACCCAGTACTTC
CASSRTGTQETQYF
>TRBJ2-2|TRBD1|TRBV7-9|many
TGTGCCAGCAGTCTCCTTGACGGACAGGGGCTTGGGGAGCTGTTTTTT
CASSLLDGQGLGELFF
>TRBJ2-7|TRBD2|TRBV6-2/TRBV6-3|-
TGTGCCAGCACCGGACTAGGGGCCTCCTACGAGCAGTACTTC
CASTGLGASYEQYF
>TRBJ2-2|-|TRBV15|-
TGTGCCACCAGCAGCGGGATAAGCACCGGGGAGCTGTTTTTT
CATSSGISTGELFF
>TRBJ2-1|-|TRBV28|few
TGTGCCAGCAGTTTGGGCAGGGCGGGGACCGAGCAGTTCTTC
CASSLGRAGTEQFF
>TRBJ1-1|-|TRBV4-1|many
TGCGCCAGCAGCCAAGACGAACAGGGAGGGACTGAAGCTTTCTTT
CASSQDEQGGTEAFF
>TRBJ2-3|TRBD1|TRBV9|-
TGTGCCAGCAGCAACCGGGACAGGGGACCCACAGATACGCAGTATTTT
CASSNRDRGPTDTQYF
>TRBJ2-1|TRBD2|TRBV10-3|few
TGTGCCATCAGTGAGTCTACTAGCGGGAAGAATGAGCAGTTCTTC
CAISESTSGKNEQFF
>TRBJ1-2|-|TRBV4-3|-
TGCGCCAGCAGCCCTGAGGACAGTAGCTATGGCTACACCTTC
CASSPEDSSYGYTF
>TRBJ1-2|-|TRBV19|few
TGTGCCAGTAGTATAACGTATGGCTACACCTTC
CASSITYGYTF
>TRBJ1-3|-|TRBV29-1|many
TGCAGCGTTGAGGTCGACAACACCATATATTTT
CSVEVDNTIYF
>TRBJ2-7|TRBD2|TRBV19|-
TGTGCCAGTAGTTCCCTGGGACTAGACACCTACGAGCAGTACTTC
CASSSLGLDTYEQYF
>TRBJ2-5|-|TRBV4-1|-
TGCGCCAGCAGCCAAAACGGGCAACAAGAGACCCAGTACTTC
CASSQNGQQETQYF
>TRBJ2-7|TRBD1|TRBV7-6|many
TGTGCCAGCAGCTTATCCTGGACAGGGGATGCGAACGAGCAGTACTTC
CASSLSWTGDANEQYF
>TRBJ1-2|TRBD1|TRBV9|few
TGTGCCAGCAGCGTAGAGATCTCGGCAGGGGGATATGGCCACACCTTC
CASSVEISAGGYGHTF
>TRBJ2-7|-|TRBV5-1|many
TGCGCCAGCAGCTTGGGGGCCGCGGAGCAGTACTTC
CASSLGAAEQYF
>TRBJ2-1|-|TRBV14|few
TGTGCCAGCAGCCAAGAGACAGGTTGGGGAACAAATGAGCAGTTCTTC
CASSQETGWGTNEQFF
>TRBJ1-2|-|TRBV6-2/TRBV6-3|few
TGTGCCAGCAGTTTGAGGCAGTTTAACTATGGCTACACCTTC
CASSLRQFNYGYTF
>TRBJ2-2|-|TRBV12-3/TRBV12-4|-
TGTGCCAGCAGTTTGCCCGGGTACGATTACTCGAACACCGGGGAGCTGTTTTTT
CASSLPGYDYSNTGELFF
>TRBJ2-6|-|TRBV7-2|-
TGTGCCAGCGGCTTATGGTCGCACTCTGGCGCCAACGTCCTGACTTTC
CASGLWSHSGANVLTF
>TRBJ2-7|-|TRBV18|-
TGTGCCAGCTCACCAGAAGTCTCCTCCTACGAGCAGTACTTC
CASSPEVSSYEQYF
>TRBJ2-3|-|TRBV5-5|many
TGTGCCAGCAGAACTCGGGGGGCAGGGACAGATACGCAGTATTTT
CASRTRGAGTDTQYF
>TRBJ2-2|TRBD1|TRBV7-2|many
TGTGCCAGCAGCTTGCGACAGGGAGTTCCCGGGGAGCTGTTTTTT
CASSLRQGVPGELFF
>TRBJ2-3|-|TRBV9|-
TGTGCGAGCTCCTCAGACGGTCGCGCTCGGCAGTATTTT
CASSSDGRARQYF
>TRBJ2-3|TRBD2|TRBV6-5|many
TGTGCCAGTAGCCCAGGACTAGCTACAGATACGCAGTATTTT
CASSPGLATDTQYF
>TRBJ2-7|-|TRBV3-1|few
TGTGCCAGCAGCCCGAGTCTTACCCTCTACGAGCAGTACTTC
CASSPSLTLYEQYF
>TRBJ1-1|-|TRBV30|few
TGTGCCTGGAGGTCGGAGGTCTGGGTTAGTGCCACTGAAGCTTTCTTT
CAWRSEVWVSATEAFF
>TRBJ2-1|-|TRBV29-1|few
TGCAGCGCTGAAGATTTGGGGCCGGTTGGTGAGCAGTTCTTC
CSAEDLGPVGEQFF
>TRBJ2-1|TRBD2|TRBV27|-
TGTGCCAGCAGTTTATCCCTAGCGGGGGGCCCCGATGAGCAGTTCTTC
CASSLSLAGGPDEQFF
>TRBJ1-1|TRBD1|TRBV4-3|-
TGCGCCAGCAGCCAAGATTCTCTGGGACAGGGGAGTGTGATCACTGAAGCTTTCTTT
CASSQDSLGQGSVITEAFF
>TRBJ2-7|TRBD2|TRBV4-3|many
TGCGCCAGCAGCCCGGGACTAGCGGGAATCGAGCAGTACTTC
CASSPGLAGIEQYF
>TRBJ2-1|TRBD2|TRBV4-3|-
TGCGCCAGCAGCCAAGATCGGGCTAGCGGGGATTACGAGCAGTTCTTC
CASSQDRASGDYEQFF
>TRBJ2-1|TRBD2|TRBV28|few
TGTGCCAGCAGTGGTAGCGGGAGATGGTCCTACAATGAGCAGTTCTTC
CASSGSGRWSYNEQFF
>TRBJ1-6|-|TRBV7-2|many
TGTGCCAGCAGCTCCGATGTCTCCTATAATTCACCCCTCCACTTT
CASSSDVSYNSPLHF